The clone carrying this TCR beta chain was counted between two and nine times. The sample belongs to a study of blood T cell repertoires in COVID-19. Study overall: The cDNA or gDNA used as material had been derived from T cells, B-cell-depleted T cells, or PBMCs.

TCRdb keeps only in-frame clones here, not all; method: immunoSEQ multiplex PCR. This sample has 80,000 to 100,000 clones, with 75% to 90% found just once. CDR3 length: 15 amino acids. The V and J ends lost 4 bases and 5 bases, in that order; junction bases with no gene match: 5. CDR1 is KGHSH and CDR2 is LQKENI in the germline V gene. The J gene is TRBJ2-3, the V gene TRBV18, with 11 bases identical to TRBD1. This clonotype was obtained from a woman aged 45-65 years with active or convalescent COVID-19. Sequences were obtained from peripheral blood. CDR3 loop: CASSQRDRGIDTQYF. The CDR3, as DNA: TGTGCCAGCTCACAAAGGGACAGGGGGATAGATACGCAGTATTTT.